This T cell receptor beta chain comes out of a study of OX40 agonist ivuxolimab in advanced cancers. The data were produced by immunoSEQ multiplex PCR, yet TCRdb's version contains in-frame clones alone and is incomplete. The data contain more than 11,000 clones, approximately 80% of them seen just once; the ten biggest clones take up roughly 19%. This CDR3 contains 13 residues. Looked up from germline, CDR1 is MNHEY and CDR2 is SVGAGI. The ends were cut back, 5 bases at V and 6 bases at J, with 10 bases in the middle. The source is an adult with an advanced solid tumor such as melanoma, head and neck, liver or kidney cancer. The material sequenced was CD4+ or CD8+ T cells sorted from blood, taken in a trial of the OX40 agonist ivuxolimab. This chain joins TRBV6-5 and TRBJ1-4; D remains unclear. The chain's CDR3 is CASSPWADEKLFF. The CDR3 DNA follows: TGTGCCAGCAGTCCCTGGGCAGATGAAAAACTGTTTTTT.